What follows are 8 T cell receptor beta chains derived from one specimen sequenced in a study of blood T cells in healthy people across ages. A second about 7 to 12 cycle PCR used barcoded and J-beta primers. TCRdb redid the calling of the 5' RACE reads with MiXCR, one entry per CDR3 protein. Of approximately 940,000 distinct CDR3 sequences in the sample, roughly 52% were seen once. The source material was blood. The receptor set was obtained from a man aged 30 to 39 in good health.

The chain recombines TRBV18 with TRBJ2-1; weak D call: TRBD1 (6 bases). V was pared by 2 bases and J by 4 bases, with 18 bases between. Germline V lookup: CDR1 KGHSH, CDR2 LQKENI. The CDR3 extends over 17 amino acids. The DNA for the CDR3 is TGTGCCAGCTCACCAAGGGCACAGGGAGTGGGGTACAATGAGCAGTTCTTC. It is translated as CASSPRAQGVGYNEQFF.

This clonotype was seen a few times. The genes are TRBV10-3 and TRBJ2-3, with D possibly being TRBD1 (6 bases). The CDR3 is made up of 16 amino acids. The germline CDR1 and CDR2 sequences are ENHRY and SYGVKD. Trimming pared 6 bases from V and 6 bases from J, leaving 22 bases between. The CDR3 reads CAIRPTGNTKADTQYF. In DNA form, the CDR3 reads TGTGCCATCAGACCTACAGGGAACACCAAAGCGGATACGCAGTATTTT.

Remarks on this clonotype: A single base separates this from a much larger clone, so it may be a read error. This chain's CDR3 is CASSDDRGITDTQYF. As DNA, the CDR3 is TGTGCCAGCAGTGACGACAGGGGGATCACAGATACGCAGTATTTT. The genes are TRBV6-1 and TRBJ2-3, with 9 bases lining up with TRBD1. V gave up 3 bases and J gave up 2 bases; unmatched junction bases: 3. CDR1 and CDR2 (germline): MNHNS, SASEGT. This CDR3 region has 15 residues.

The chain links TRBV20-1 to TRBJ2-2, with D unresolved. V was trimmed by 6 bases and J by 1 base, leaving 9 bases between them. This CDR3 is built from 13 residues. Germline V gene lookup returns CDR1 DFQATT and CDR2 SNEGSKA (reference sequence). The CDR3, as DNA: TGCAGTGCAACAGACAAGAACACCGGGGAGCTGTTTTTT. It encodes CSATDKNTGELFF.

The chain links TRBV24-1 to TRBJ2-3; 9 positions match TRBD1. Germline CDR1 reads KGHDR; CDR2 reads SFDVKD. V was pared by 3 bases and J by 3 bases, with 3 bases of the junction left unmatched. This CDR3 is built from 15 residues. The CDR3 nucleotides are TGTGCCACCAGTGATCGGGGACAGGGTACAGATACGCAGTATTTT. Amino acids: CATSDRGQGTDTQYF.

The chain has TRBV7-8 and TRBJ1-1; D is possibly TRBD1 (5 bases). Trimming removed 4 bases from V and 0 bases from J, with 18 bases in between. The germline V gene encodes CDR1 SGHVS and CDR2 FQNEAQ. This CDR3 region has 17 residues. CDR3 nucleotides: TGTGCCAGCAGCTCGTCCGATTGGGACGGGATGAACACTGAAGCTTTCTTT. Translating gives CASSSSDWDGMNTEAFF.

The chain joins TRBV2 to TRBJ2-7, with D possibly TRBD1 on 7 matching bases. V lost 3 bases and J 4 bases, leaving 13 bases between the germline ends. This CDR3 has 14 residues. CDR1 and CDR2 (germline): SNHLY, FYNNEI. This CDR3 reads CASSEPRGAYEQYF. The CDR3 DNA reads TGTGCCAGCAGTGAGCCCAGGGGGGCTTACGAGCAGTACTTC.

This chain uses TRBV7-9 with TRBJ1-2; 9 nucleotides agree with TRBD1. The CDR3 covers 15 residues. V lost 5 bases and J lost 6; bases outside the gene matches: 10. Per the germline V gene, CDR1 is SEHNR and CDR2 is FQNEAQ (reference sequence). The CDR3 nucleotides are TGTGCCAGCAGCCTGGGGACAGGGTGGAGTAATGGCTACACCTTC. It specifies CASSLGTGWSNGYTF.